This T cell receptor beta chain is drawn from a study of T cells in Graves' hyperthyroidism and ophthalmopathy. Amplified regions were TCR beta CDR3 sequences from RNA transcripts. TCR CDR3 underwent first-round RT-PCR with the HTBI primer set. TCRdb reprocessed the multiplex PCR reads with MiXCR, giving one entry per CDR3 protein. The sample contains approximately 300,000 distinct CDR3 sequences, about 17% of which appear only once. This clonotype was recorded many times. The CDR3 is 15 residues long. V was cut by 6 bases and J by 8 bases, with 20 bases left in between. The germline CDR1 and CDR2 sequences are MDHEN and SYDVKM.

The TCR comes from a woman aged 55 to 70 with Graves' ophthalmopathy. Sequencing used blood. J is TRBJ2-1 and V is TRBV28, with D possibly being TRBD1 or TRBD2 (5 bases each). The CDR3 sequence is CASRSTGHFRDEQFF. For the CDR3, the DNA is TGTGCCAGCAGATCTACGGGGCACTTCAGGGATGAGCAGTTCTTC.